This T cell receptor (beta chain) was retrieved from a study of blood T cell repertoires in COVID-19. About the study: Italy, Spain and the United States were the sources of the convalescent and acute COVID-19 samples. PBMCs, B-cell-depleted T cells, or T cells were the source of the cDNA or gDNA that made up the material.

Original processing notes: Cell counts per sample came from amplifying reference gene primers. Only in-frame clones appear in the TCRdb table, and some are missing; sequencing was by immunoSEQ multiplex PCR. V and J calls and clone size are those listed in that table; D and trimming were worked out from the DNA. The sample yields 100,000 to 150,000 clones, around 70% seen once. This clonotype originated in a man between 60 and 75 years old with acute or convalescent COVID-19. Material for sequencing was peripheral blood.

The CDR3: CASSLDVQGEEQYF. For the CDR3, the DNA is TGTGCCAGCAGCTTAGATGTACAGGGGGAAGAGCAGTACTTC. V and J are TRBV7-4 and TRBJ2-7; 8 bases fit TRBD1. Germline loops: CDR1 SGHVT, CDR2 SQSDAQ. The CDR3 is 14 residues long. J gave up 7 bases and V 1 base, and 6 bases lay outside the gene matches.